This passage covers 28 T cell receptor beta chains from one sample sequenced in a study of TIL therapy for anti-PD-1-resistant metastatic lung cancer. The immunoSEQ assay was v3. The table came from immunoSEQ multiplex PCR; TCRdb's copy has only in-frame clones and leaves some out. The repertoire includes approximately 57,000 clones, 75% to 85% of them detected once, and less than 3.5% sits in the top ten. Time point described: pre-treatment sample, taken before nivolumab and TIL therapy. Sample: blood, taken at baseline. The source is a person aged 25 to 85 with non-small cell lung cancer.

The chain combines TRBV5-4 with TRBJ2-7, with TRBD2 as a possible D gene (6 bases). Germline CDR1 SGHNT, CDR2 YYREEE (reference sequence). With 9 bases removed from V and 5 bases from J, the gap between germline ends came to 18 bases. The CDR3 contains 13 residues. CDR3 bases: TGTGCCACCGCGGGACTCCCGGGGGACGAGCAGTACTTC. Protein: CATAGLPGDEQYF.

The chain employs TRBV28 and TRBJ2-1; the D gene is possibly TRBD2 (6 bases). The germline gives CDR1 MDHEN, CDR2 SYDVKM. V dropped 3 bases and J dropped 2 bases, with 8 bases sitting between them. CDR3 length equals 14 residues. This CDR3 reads CASSLEGTYNEQFF. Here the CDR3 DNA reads TGTGCCAGCAGTTTGGAGGGAACCTACAATGAGCAGTTCTTC.

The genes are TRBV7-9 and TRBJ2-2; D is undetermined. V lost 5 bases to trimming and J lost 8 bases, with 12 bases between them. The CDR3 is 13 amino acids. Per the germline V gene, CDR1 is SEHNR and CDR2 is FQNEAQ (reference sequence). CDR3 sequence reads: CASSPQKRGELFF. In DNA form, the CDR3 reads TGTGCCAGCAGCCCACAGAAAAGGGGGGAGCTGTTTTTT.

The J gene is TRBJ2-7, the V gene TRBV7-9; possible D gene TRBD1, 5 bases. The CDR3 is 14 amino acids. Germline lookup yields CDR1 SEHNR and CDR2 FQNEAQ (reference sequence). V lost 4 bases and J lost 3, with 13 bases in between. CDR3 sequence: CASSSWRGHYEQYF. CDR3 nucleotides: TGTGCCAGCAGCTCCTGGCGAGGACACTACGAGCAGTACTTC.

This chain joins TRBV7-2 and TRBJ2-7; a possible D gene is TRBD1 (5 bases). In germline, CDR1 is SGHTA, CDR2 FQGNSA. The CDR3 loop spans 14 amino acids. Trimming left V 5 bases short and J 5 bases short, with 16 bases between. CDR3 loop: CASSLRVGPDEQYF. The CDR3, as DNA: TGTGCCAGCAGCCTCCGGGTGGGGCCAGACGAGCAGTACTTC.

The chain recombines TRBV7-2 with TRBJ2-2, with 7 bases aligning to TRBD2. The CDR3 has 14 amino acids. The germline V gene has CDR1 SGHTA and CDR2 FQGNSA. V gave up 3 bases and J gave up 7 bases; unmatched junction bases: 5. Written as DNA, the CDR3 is TGTGCCAGCAGCTTCGGGACTAATCTCGGGGAGCTGTTTTTT. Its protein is CASSFGTNLGELFF.

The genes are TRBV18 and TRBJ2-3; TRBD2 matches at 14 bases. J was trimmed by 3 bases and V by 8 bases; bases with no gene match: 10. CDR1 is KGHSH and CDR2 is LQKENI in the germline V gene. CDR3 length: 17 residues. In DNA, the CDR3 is TGTGCCAGCGCCTTGACTAGCGGGGGGGCCGTGACAGATACGCAGTATTTT. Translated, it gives CASALTSGGAVTDTQYF.

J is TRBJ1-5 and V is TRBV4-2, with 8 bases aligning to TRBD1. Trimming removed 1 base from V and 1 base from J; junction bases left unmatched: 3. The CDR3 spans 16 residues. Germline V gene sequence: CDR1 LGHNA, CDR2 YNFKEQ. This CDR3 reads CASSQAGTGSNQPQHF. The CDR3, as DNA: TGTGCCAGCAGCCAAGCCGGGACAGGCAGCAATCAGCCCCAGCATTTT.

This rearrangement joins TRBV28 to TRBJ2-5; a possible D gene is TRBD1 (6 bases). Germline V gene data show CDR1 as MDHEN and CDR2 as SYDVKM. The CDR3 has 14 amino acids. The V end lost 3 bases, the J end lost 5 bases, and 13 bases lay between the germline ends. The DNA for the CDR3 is TGTGCCAGCAGTTTGACAGGCCATGGGGAGACCCAGTACTTC. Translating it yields CASSLTGHGETQYF.

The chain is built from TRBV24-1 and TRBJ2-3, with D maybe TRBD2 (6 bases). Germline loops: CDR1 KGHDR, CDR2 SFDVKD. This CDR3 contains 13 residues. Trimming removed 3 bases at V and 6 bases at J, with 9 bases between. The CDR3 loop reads CATSDGGSDTQYF. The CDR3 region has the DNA TGTGCCACCAGTGATGGAGGGTCGGATACGCAGTATTTT.

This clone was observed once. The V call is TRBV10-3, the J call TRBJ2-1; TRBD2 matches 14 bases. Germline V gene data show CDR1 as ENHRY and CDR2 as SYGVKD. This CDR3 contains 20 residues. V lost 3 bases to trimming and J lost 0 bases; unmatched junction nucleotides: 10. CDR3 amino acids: CAISDPGLAGAISSYNEQFF. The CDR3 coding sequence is TGTGCCATCAGTGATCCGGGACTAGCGGGAGCGATAAGCTCCTACAATGAGCAGTTCTTC.

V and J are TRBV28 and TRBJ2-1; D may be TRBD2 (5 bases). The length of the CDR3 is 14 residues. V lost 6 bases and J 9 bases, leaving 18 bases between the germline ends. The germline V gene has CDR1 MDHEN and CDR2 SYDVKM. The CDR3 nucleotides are TGTGCCAGCAGCTATGGCCAAAGAGGGCGTGAGCAGTTCTTC. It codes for CASSYGQRGREQFF.

This chain's CDR3 is CASSRTGELFF. For the CDR3, the DNA is TGTGCCAGCAGCCGCACCGGGGAGCTGTTTTTT. The chain employs TRBV3-1 (or the pseudogene TRBV3-2) and TRBJ2-2, with D unresolved. Trimming shortened V by 4 bases and J by 4 bases, and 1 base separated the two germline ends. The length of the CDR3 is 11 residues. Germline lookup yields CDR1 LGHDT and CDR2 YNNKEL (reference sequence).

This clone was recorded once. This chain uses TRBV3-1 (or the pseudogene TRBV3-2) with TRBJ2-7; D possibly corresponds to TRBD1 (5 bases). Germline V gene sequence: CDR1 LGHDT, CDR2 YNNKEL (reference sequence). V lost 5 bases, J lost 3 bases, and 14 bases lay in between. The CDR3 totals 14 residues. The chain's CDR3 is CASSSSRGNYEQYF. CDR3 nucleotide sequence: TGTGCCAGCAGCTCGTCTAGGGGAAACTACGAGCAGTACTTC.

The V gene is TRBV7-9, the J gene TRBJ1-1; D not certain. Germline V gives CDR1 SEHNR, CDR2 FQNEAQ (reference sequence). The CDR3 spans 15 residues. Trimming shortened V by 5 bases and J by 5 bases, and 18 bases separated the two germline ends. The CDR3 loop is CASSPTRGRRTEAFF. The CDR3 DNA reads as TGTGCCAGCAGCCCAACTCGAGGGAGGCGAACTGAAGCTTTCTTT. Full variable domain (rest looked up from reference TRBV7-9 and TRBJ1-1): DTGVSQNPRHKITKRGQNVTFRCDPISEHNRLYWYRQTLGQGPEFLTYFQNEAQLEKSRLLSDRFSAERPKGSFSTLEIQRTEQGDSAMYLCASSPTRGRRTEAFFGQGTRLTVV.

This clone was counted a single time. In nucleotides, the CDR3 is TGCAGTGCTAGTGGGGTAGTAGACACTGAAGCTTTCTTT. Protein: CSASGVVDTEAFF. The chain combines TRBV20-1 with TRBJ1-1; no definite D call. CDR3 size: 13 residues. V lost 3 bases and J 3 bases, leaving 11 bases between the germline ends. Germline CDR1 DFQATT, CDR2 SNEGSKA (reference sequence).

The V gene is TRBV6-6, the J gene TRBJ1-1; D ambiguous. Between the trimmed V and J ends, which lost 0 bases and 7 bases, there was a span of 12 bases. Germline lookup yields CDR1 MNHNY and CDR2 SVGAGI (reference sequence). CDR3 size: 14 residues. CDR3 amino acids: CASSYSSSWYEAFF. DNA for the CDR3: TGTGCCAGCAGTTACTCTTCCTCGTGGTATGAAGCTTTCTTT.

The CDR3 spells CASSKETPNDSYTEAFF. The CDR3 coding sequence is TGTGCCAGCAGCAAAGAGACCCCGAACGACTCCTACACTGAAGCTTTCTTT. The gene calls are TRBV21-1 and TRBJ1-1. TRBV21-1 is described as a pseudogene. This CDR3 spans 17 amino acids.

The CDR3 sequence: CASSASSSSYNEQFF. The CDR3 DNA reads as TGCGCCAGCAGTGCCAGCAGTAGCTCCTACAATGAGCAGTTCTTC. This chain joins TRBV10-1 and TRBJ2-1, with no clear D. The length of the CDR3 is 15 residues. V gave up 4 bases and J gave up 0 bases, with 10 bases separating them. Germline lookup yields CDR1 WNHNN and CDR2 SYGVQD (reference sequence).

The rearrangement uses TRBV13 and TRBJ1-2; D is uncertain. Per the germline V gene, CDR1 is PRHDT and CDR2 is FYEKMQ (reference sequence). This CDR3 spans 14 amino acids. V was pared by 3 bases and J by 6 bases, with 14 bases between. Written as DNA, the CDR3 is TGTGCCAGCAGCTTTATGCCGGCCTGGGATGGCTACACCTTC. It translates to CASSFMPAWDGYTF.

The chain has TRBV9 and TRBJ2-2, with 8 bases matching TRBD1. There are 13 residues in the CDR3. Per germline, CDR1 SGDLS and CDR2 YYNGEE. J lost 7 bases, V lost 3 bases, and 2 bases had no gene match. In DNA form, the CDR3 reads TGTGCCAGCAGCGCAGGGGGCAGCGGGGAGCTGTTTTTT. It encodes CASSAGGSGELFF.

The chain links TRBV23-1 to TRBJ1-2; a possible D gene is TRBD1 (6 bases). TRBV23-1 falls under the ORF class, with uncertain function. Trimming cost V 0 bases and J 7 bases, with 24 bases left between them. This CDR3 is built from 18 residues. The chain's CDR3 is CASSQSTSKTGGVGGYTF. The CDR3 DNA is TGCGCCAGCAGTCAATCTACCTCCAAGACAGGCGGTGTGGGTGGCTACACCTTC.

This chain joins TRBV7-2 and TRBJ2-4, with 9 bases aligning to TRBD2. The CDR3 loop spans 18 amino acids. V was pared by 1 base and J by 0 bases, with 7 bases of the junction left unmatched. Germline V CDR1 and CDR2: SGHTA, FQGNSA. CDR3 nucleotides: TGTGCCAGCAGCTTAGGGTTAGCGGGGGCACTAGCCAAAAACATTCAGTACTTC. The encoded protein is CASSLGLAGALAKNIQYF.

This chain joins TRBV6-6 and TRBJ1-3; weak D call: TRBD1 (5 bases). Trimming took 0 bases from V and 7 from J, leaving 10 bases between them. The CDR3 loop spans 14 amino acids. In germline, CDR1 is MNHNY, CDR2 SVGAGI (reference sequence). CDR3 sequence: CASSYSSRENTIYF. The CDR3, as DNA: TGTGCCAGCAGTTACTCGTCCAGGGAGAACACCATATATTTT.

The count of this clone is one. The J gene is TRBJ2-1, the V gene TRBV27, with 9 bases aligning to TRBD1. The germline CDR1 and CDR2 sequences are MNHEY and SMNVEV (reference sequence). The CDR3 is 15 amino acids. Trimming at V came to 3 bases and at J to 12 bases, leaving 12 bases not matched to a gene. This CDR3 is CASSFMGQGSGAQFF. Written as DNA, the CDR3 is TGTGCCAGCAGTTTTATGGGACAGGGAAGTGGTGCGCAGTTCTTC.

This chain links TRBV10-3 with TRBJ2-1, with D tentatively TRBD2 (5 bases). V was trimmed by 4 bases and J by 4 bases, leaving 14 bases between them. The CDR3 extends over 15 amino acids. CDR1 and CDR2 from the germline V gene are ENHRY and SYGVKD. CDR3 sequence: CAISAEEAPYNEQFF. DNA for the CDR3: TGTGCCATCAGTGCCGAGGAGGCCCCGTACAATGAGCAGTTCTTC.

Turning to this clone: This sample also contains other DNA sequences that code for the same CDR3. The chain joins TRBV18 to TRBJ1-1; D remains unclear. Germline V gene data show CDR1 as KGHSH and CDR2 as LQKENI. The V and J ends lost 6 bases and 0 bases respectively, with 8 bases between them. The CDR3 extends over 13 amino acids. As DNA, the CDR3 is TGTGCCAGCTCCCCCGGATTGAACACTGAAGCTTTCTTT. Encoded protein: CASSPGLNTEAFF.

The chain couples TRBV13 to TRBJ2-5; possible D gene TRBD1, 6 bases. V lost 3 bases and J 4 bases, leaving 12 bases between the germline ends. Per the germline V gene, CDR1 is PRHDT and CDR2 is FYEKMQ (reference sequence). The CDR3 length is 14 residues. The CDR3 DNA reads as TGTGCCAGCAGCTTCAGACAGGCCATAGAGACCCAGTACTTC. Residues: CASSFRQAIETQYF.